The 19 T cell receptor beta chains in this list originate from one sample, sequenced in a study of chemoradiotherapy in HPV16-positive cancers. Sequenced by immunoSEQ multiplex PCR; TCRdb stores in-frame clones only, minus some. The sample holds about 35,000 clones, roughly 75% seen once. The input for sequencing was blood, taken from a patient who underwent chemoradiotherapy. The origin of the receptors is a human donor with HPV-associated anogenital cancer.

The rearrangement uses TRBV30 and TRBJ1-6; 7 positions agree with TRBD1. This CDR3 has 15 residues. J was trimmed by 4 bases and V by 2 bases; bases with no gene match: 5. Germline CDR1 reads GTSNPN; CDR2 reads SVGIG (reference sequence). CDR3 bases: TGTGCCTGGAGTCCCGGGACAGCTTATAATTCACCCCTCCACTTT. This translates into CAWSPGTAYNSPLHF.

This sequence joins TRBV19 and TRBJ1-6; weak D call: TRBD1 (6 bases). Germline values: CDR1 LNHDA, CDR2 SQIVND (reference sequence). This CDR3 contains 14 residues. V was cut by 3 bases and J by 10 bases, with 13 bases left in between. CDR3 sequence: CASSIGDINSPLHF. The CDR3, as DNA: TGTGCCAGTAGTATCGGGGACATCAACTCACCCCTCCACTTT.

The rearrangement uses TRBV5-1 and TRBJ1-2; 7 bases align to TRBD1. Looked up from germline, CDR1 is SGHRS and CDR2 is YFSETQ. V was pared by 4 bases and J by 4 bases, with 4 bases of the junction left unmatched. The CDR3 spans 13 residues. The CDR3 region has the DNA TGCGCCAGCAGCCCGGGACAGACCTATGGCTACACCTTC. Residues: CASSPGQTYGYTF.

The chain couples TRBV6-4 to TRBJ1-2; TRBD1 might be the D (5 bases). The CDR3 totals 14 residues. V gave up 5 bases and J gave up 8 bases, with 18 bases separating them. Germline V CDR1 and CDR2: MRHNA, SNTAGT. The CDR3 nucleotides read TGTGCCAGCAGTCCCGGGGGATTGACTGGGGGCTACACCTTC. This codes for CASSPGGLTGGYTF.

V gene TRBV9 combines with J gene TRBJ2-3, with 12 nucleotides matching TRBD2. This CDR3 is built from 15 residues. With V trimmed by 4 bases and J by 6 bases, 6 bases remained unmatched. The germline V gene encodes CDR1 SGDLS and CDR2 YYNGEE. CDR3 amino acids: CASSPSGGAFDTQYF. The CDR3 DNA reads as TGTGCCAGCAGCCCTAGCGGGGGGGCCTTCGATACGCAGTATTTT.

The V and J genes are TRBV18 and TRBJ2-7; 9 nucleotides agree with TRBD1. The germline CDR1 and CDR2 sequences are KGHSH and LQKENI. The length of the CDR3 is 14 residues. Germline trimming cut 3 bases from V and 7 bases from J; bases unmatched to any gene: 7. CDR3 nucleotide sequence: TGTGCCAGCTCACCGGGACAGGGTCTTCGGGAGCAGTACTTC. It codes for CASSPGQGLREQYF.

CDR3 in DNA: TGCGCCAGCAGCTTCTCATTCCCGGGACAAACATTGAACACTGAAGCTTTCTTT. Translating it yields CASSFSFPGQTLNTEAFF. V usage is TRBV5-1 and J usage is TRBJ1-1; a weak D match, TRBD1 (6 bases). Germline assignment: CDR1 SGHRS and CDR2 YFSETQ. This CDR3 spans 18 amino acids. V was trimmed by 2 bases and J by 0 bases, leaving 20 bases between them. Looking up the rest from reference TRBV5-1 and TRBJ1-1 gives the full variable domain: KAGVTQTPRYLIKTRGQQVTLSCSPISGHRSVSWYQQTPGQGLQFLFEYFSETQRNKGNFPGRFSGRQFSNSRSEMNVSTLELGDSALYLCASSFSFPGQTLNTEAFFGQGTRLTVV.

The chain uses TRBV27 and TRBJ2-5, with 10 bases matching TRBD1. In germline, CDR1 is MNHEY, CDR2 SMNVEV (reference sequence). CDR3 length: 15 residues. J gave up 5 bases and V 1 base, and 4 bases lay outside the gene matches. The CDR3 sequence is CASSLLGTGDETQYF. The CDR3 DNA follows: TGTGCCAGCAGTTTATTGGGGACAGGGGACGAGACCCAGTACTTC.

The chain couples TRBV7-9 to TRBJ2-7; 9 bases fit TRBD1. The CDR3 covers 14 residues. Germline CDR1 SEHNR, CDR2 FQNEAQ (reference sequence). Losses at the gene ends were 0 bases for V and 6 bases for J; bases not matched to a gene: 3. The CDR3 region is CASSLAGQGSEQYF. CDR3 nucleotide sequence: TGTGCCAGCAGCTTAGCGGGACAGGGATCCGAGCAGTACTTC.

This clone was counted between two and nine times. This chain uses TRBV4-2 with TRBJ1-1, with D possibly TRBD1 on 6 matching bases. This CDR3 is built from 12 residues. With 2 bases removed from V and 9 bases from J, the gap between germline ends came to 10 bases. The germline gives CDR1 LGHNA, CDR2 YNFKEQ. CDR3 region: CASSQSGQKAFF. The CDR3 nucleotides read TGTGCCAGCAGCCAATCTGGACAGAAAGCTTTCTTT.

J is TRBJ1-3 and V is TRBV29-1, with TRBD1 matching over 7 bases. Germline V gene sequence: CDR1 SQVTM, CDR2 ANQGSEA. CDR3 length equals 16 residues. J gave up 1 base and V 5 bases, and 11 bases lay outside the gene matches. Here the CDR3 DNA reads TGCAGCGTTTTGGGTGGGACAGCTCTTTCTGGAAACACCATATATTTT. It translates to CSVLGGTALSGNTIYF.

The chain is built from TRBV7-8 and TRBJ2-5, with 7 positions matching TRBD2. From germline, CDR1 is SGHVS and CDR2 FQNEAQ. The CDR3 sequence is 16 residues long. V dropped 4 bases and J dropped 7; count of bases not matched to a gene: 15. DNA for the CDR3: TGTGCCAGCAGCTCGAGGACTAGAATCCTTGTGGGGACCCAGTACTTC. This codes for CASSSRTRILVGTQYF.

This clone was found a few times. This sequence joins TRBV4-3 and TRBJ1-2, with a tentative D call TRBD1 (5 bases). The V and J ends lost 0 bases and 0 bases respectively, with 11 bases between them. Germline CDR1 reads LGHNA; CDR2 reads YSLEER. The CDR3 has 16 amino acids. CDR3 in DNA: TGCGCCAGCAGCCAAGATTGGGGGGTGGCTAACTATGGCTACACCTTC. This encodes CASSQDWGVANYGYTF.

This sequence joins TRBV14 and TRBJ1-5; tentative D call: TRBD1 (5 bases). V lost 1 base to trimming and J lost 5 bases, with 12 bases between them. The CDR3 has 15 amino acids. Germline V lookup: CDR1 SGHDN, CDR2 FVKESK. The DNA for the CDR3 is TGTGCCAGCAGCCAAGTACAGGCGGCCGATCAGCCCCAGCATTTT. Translating it yields CASSQVQAADQPQHF.

The CDR3 region is CASSPLGGAGNTEAFF. CDR3 bases: TGTGCCAGTAGTCCCCTGGGGGGGGCGGGGAACACTGAAGCTTTCTTT. The V gene is TRBV19, the J gene TRBJ1-1; tentative D call: TRBD1 (6 bases). Germline CDR1 and CDR2: LNHDA and SQIVND (reference sequence). Trimming cost V 5 bases and J 1 base, with 17 bases left between them. CDR3 length: 16 amino acids.

The chain has TRBV10-3 and TRBJ1-6; D might be TRBD1 (5 bases). Trimming removed 2 bases from V and 8 bases from J, with 10 bases in between. Germline V gives CDR1 ENHRY, CDR2 SYGVKD. This CDR3 region has 14 residues. The CDR3: CAISERQGDSPLHF. Here the CDR3 DNA reads TGTGCCATCAGTGAGCGGCAGGGAGATTCACCCCTCCACTTT.

About this clone itself: One end of the junction is discordant with germline, which a read error may explain. In DNA form, the CDR3 reads TGTGCCAGCAGCTCGAAACCCGGGACAGACGTTGTCTTC. It encodes CASSSKPGTDVVF. The gene calls are TRBV5-4 and TRBJ2-7; 7 bases align to TRBD1. Germline CDR1 SGHNT, CDR2 YYREEE (reference sequence). This CDR3 comprises 13 residues.

The J gene is TRBJ1-2, the V gene TRBV9, with no clear D. Deletions cut 4 bases from V and 7 bases from J, with 17 bases between. The CDR3 has 14 residues. The germline V gene has CDR1 SGDLS and CDR2 YYNGEE. CDR3: CASSPGGGSAGYTF. The CDR3 DNA reads as TGTGCCAGCAGCCCCGGCGGAGGGTCGGCTGGCTACACCTTC.

V gene TRBV5-1 combines with J gene TRBJ2-4, with TRBD2 matching 15 bases. The CDR3 spans 17 residues. Germline V gene sequence: CDR1 SGHRS, CDR2 YFSETQ. V dropped 0 bases and J dropped 8; count of bases not matched to a gene: 6. CDR3 residues: CASSLGTSGGAGDIQYF. The CDR3 DNA sequence: TGCGCCAGCAGCTTGGGGACTAGCGGGGGGGCCGGGGACATTCAGTACTTC.